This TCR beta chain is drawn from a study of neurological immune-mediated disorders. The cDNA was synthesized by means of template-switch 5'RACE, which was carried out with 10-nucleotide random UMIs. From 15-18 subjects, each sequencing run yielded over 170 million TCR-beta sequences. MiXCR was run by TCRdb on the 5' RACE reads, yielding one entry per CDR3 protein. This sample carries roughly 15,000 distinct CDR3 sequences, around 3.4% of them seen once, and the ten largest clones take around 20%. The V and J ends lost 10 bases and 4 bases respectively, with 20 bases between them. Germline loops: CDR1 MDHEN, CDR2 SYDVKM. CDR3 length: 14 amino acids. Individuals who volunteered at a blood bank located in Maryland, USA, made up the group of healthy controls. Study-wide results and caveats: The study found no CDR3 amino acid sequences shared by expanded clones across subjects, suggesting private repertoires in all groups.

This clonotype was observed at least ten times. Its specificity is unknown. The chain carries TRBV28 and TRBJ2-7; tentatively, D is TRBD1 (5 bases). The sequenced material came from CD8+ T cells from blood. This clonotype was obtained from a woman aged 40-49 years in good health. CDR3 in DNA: TGTGCCAACAAAGAAACAGGAGACCTATACGAGCAGTACTTC. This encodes CANKETGDLYEQYF.